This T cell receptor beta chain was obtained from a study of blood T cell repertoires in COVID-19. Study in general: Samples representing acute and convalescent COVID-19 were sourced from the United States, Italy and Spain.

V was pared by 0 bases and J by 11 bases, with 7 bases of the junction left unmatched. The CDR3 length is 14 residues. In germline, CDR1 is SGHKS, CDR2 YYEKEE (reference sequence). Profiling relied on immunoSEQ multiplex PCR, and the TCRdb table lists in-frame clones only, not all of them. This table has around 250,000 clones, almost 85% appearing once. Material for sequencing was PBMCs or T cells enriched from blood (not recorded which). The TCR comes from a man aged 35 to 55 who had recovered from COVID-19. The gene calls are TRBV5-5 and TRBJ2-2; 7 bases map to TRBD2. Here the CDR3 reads CASSLVGGRVELFF. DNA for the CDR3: TGTGCCAGCAGCTTGGTGGGAGGGAGGGTTGAGCTGTTTTTT.